One T cell receptor (beta chain) is described in this entry. CDR3 length equals 15 residues. Germline CDR1 reads SGHVS; CDR2 reads FNYEAQ. With V trimmed by 5 bases and J by 2 bases, 9 bases remained unmatched. Participant reports of clinical history set cohort assignment. Measured with immunoSEQ multiplex PCR; TCRdb has only the in-frame clones, and not every one. The sample includes fewer than 400,000 clones, around nine tenths of them seen just once. The sample comes from a study of blood T cell repertoires in COVID-19. The receptor comes from a woman aged 45-65 years who had recovered from COVID-19. Sequenced material: PBMCs or T cells enriched from blood (not recorded which). The chain couples TRBV7-6 to TRBJ2-7; 7 bases line up with TRBD1. The CDR3 spells CASSNPRTGTYEQYF. In DNA, the CDR3 is TGTGCCAGCAGCAATCCCCGGACAGGAACCTACGAGCAGTACTTC.